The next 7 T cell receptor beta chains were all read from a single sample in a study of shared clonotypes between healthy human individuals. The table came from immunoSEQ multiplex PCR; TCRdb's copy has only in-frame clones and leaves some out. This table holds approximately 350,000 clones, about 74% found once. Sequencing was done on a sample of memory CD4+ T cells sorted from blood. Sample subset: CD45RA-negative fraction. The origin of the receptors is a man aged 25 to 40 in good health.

CDR3 DNA sequence: TGTGCCAGCAGCTCCGACAGGGGTTACTACGAGCAGTACTTC. This encodes CASSSDRGYYEQYF. The gene calls are TRBV7-9 and TRBJ2-7, with TRBD1 identical over 8 bases. Trimming removed 4 bases from V and 3 bases from J; junction bases left unmatched: 5. The CDR3 is 14 amino acids. Germline V gives CDR1 SEHNR, CDR2 FQNEAQ (reference sequence).

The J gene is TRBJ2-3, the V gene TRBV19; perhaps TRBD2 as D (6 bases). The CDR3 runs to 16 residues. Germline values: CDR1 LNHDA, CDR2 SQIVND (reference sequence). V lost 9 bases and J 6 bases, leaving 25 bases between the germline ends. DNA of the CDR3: TGTGCCAGCTCCCCCCGGCGGAGGGCCTCGGGGGATACGCAGTATTTT. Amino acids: CASSPRRRASGDTQYF.

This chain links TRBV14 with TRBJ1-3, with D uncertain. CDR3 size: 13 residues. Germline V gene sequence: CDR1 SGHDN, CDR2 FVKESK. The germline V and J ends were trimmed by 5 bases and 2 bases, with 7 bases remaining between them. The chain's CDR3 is CASSALPGNTIYF. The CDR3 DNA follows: TGTGCCAGCAGCGCCCTCCCTGGAAACACCATATATTTT. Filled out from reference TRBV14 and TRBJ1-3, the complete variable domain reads EAGVTQFPSHSVIEKGQTVTLRCDPISGHDNLYWYRRVMGKEIKFLLHFVKESKQDESGMPNNRFLAERTGGTYSTLKVQPAELEDSGVYFCASSALPGNTIYFGEGSWLTVV.

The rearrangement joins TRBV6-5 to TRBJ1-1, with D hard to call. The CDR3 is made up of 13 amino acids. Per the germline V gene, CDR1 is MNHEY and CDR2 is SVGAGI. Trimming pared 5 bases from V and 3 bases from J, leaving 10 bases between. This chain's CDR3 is CASSQGGDTEAFF. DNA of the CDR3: TGTGCCAGCAGTCAAGGCGGGGACACTGAAGCTTTCTTT.

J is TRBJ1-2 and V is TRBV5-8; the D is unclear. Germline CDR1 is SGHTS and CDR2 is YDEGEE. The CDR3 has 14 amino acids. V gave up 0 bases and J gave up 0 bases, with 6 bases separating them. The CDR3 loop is CASSLGATNYGYTF. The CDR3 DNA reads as TGTGCCAGCAGCTTGGGAGCGACTAACTATGGCTACACCTTC. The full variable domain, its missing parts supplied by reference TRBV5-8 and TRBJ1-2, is EAGVTQSPTHLIKTRGQQATLRCSPISGHTSVYWYQQALGLGLQFLLWYDEGEERNRGNFPPRFSGRQFPNYSSELNVNALELEDSALYLCASSLGATNYGYTFGSGTRLTVV.

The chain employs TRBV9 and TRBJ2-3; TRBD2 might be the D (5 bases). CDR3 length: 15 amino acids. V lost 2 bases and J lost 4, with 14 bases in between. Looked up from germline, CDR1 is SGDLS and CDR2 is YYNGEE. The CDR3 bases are TGTGCCAGCAGCGTTGGGCTAGCTGGGCCAGATACGCAGTATTTT. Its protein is CASSVGLAGPDTQYF. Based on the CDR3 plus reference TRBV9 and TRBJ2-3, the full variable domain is DSGVTQTPKHLITATGQRVTLRCSPRSGDLSVYWYQQSLDQGLQFLIQYYNGEERAKGNILERFSAQQFPDLHSELNLSSLELGDSALYFCASSVGLAGPDTQYFGPGTRLTVL.

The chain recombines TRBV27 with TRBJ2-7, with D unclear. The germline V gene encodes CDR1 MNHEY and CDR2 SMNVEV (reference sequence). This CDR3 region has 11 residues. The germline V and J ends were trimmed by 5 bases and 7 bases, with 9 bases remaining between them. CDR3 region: CASSPYREQYF. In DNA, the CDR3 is TGTGCCAGCAGTCCCTATCGGGAGCAGTACTTC.